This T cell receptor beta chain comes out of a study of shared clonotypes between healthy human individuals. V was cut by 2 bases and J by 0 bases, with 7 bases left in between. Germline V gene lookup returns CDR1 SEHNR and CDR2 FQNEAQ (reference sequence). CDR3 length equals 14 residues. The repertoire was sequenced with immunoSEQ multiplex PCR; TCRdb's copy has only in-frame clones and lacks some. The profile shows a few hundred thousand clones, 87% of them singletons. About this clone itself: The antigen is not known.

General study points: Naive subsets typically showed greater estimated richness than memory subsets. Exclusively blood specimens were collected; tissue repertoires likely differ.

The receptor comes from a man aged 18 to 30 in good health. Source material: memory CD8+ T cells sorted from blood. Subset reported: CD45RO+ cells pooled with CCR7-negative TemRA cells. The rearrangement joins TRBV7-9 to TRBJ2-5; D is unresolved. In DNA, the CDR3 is TGTGCCAGCAGCTTACACAGCTACCAAGAGACCCAGTACTTC. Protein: CASSLHSYQETQYF.